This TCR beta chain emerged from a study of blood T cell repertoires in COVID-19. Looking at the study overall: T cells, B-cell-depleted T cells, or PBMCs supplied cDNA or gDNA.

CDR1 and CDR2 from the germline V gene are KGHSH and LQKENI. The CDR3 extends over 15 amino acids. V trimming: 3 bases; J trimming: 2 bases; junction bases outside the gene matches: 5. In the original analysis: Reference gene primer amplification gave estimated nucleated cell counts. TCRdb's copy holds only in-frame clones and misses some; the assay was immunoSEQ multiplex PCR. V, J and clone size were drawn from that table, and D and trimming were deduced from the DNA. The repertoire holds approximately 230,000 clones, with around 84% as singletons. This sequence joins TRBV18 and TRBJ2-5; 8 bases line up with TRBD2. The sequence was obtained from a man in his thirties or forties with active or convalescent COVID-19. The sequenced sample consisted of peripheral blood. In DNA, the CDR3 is TGTGCCAGCTCACCCAATAGCGGGACACAAGAGACCCAGTACTTC. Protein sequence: CASSPNSGTQETQYF.